Here is one TCR beta chain with its context. A read error may explain this, as a much larger clone is one base away. This CDR3 contains 17 residues. Germline values: CDR1 LGHNA, CDR2 YSLEER. The data derive from a study of identical twins. The cDNA had a unique molecular identifier and a template-switch universal primer site. TCRdb reprocessed the 5' RACE reads via MiXCR and lists one record per CDR3 protein. Here the sample spans some 660,000 distinct CDR3 sequences, 8.5% to 9% being singletons. This sample also appeared in a second study, on yellow fever vaccine responses in identical twins.

The receptor's source is a woman between 18 and 29 years old in good health. The chain couples TRBV4-3 to TRBJ2-1, with TRBD2 matching over 11 bases. Input material: PBMCs. CDR3 sequence (DNA): TGCACCAGCAGCCAAGATACGGCTAGCGGGAGGAGCGATGAGCAGTTCTTC. Translating it yields CTSSQDTASGRSDEQFF.